What follows describes a single TCR beta chain. In the authors' methods: Reference gene primer amplification yielded estimated nucleated cell counts. The table came from immunoSEQ multiplex PCR; TCRdb's copy has only in-frame clones and leaves some out. D and trimming were read from the DNA, whereas the V and J calls and clone size are those reported in that table. The table has about 130,000 clones, approximately 85% seen once. The CDR3 covers 13 residues. Per the germline V gene, CDR1 is SNHLY and CDR2 is FYNNEI. V was clipped by 10 bases and J by 7 bases; unmatched bases: 7. The sample is drawn from a study of blood T cell repertoires in COVID-19. Study as a whole: T cells, B-cell-depleted T cells, or PBMCs supplied cDNA or gDNA.

This TCR was sampled from a man older than 75 with active or convalescent COVID-19. The rearrangement links TRBV2 to TRBJ1-2; 12 nucleotides align to TRBD1. Sequenced: peripheral blood. Here the CDR3 reads CANPGQGATGYTF. The DNA for the CDR3 is TGTGCCAACCCGGGACAGGGGGCCACTGGCTACACCTTC.